This T cell receptor (beta chain) emerged from a study of identical twins. General study findings and limits: Possibly, invariant MAIT and iNKT cells partly confounded zero-insertion analyses.

There are many counts of this clonotype. Its antigen is unknown. Germline V gene data show CDR1 as SGHTA and CDR2 as FQGNSA. The CDR3 runs 15 residues. The V gene end was trimmed by 2 bases and the J gene end by 9 bases; junction bases not matched to a gene: 6. TCRdb processed the 5' RACE reads anew with MiXCR; each CDR3 protein has one entry. Among roughly 750,000 distinct CDR3 sequences listed, 21% were seen once. These same data were also listed under a study on T cells expressing NK-cell markers. That publication notes: Dominant NKG2C+ clonotypes in five to seven donors made up about 1.0-8% of CD8+ T cells.

The V and J genes are TRBV7-2 and TRBJ2-1; 11 nucleotides line up with TRBD2. The receptor was derived from a woman between 18 and 29 years old in good health. The sample was PBMCs. The CDR3 reads CASSLRLAGGIEQFF. The CDR3 bases are TGTGCCAGCAGCTTACGGCTAGCGGGAGGAATTGAGCAGTTCTTC.